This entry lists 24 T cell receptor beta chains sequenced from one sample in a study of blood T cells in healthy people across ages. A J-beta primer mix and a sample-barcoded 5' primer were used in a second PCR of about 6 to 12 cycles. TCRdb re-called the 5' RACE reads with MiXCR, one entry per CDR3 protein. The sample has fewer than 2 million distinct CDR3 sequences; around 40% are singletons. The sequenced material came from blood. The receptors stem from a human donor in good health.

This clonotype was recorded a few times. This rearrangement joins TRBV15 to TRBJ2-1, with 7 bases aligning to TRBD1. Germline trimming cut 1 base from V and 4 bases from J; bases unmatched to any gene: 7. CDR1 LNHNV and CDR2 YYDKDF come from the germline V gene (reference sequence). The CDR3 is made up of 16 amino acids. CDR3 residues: CATSRGDSYQYNEQFF. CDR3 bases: TGTGCCACCAGCAGAGGGGACAGCTACCAATACAATGAGCAGTTCTTC.

The CDR3 reads CASRGTVTDTQYF. The CDR3 DNA reads as TGTGCCAGCAGGGGGACAGTCACAGATACGCAGTATTTT. The rearrangement uses TRBV2 and TRBJ2-3; 7 positions agree with TRBD1. The junction had 2 bases not matched to a gene; V was cut back by 6 bases and J by 2 bases. Germline lookup yields CDR1 SNHLY and CDR2 FYNNEI. This CDR3 region has 13 residues. Looking up the rest from reference TRBV2 and TRBJ2-3 gives the full variable domain: EPEVTQTPSHQVTQMGQEVILRCVPISNHLYFYWYRQILGQKVEFLVSFYNNEISEKSEIFDDQFSVERPDGSNFTLKIRSTKLEDSAMYFCASRGTVTDTQYFGPGTRLTVL.

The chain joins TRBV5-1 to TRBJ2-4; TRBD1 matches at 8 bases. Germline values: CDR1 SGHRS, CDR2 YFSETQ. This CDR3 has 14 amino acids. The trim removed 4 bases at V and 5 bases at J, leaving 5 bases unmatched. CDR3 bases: TGCGCCAGCAGCCCAGGGGGCGCAGAAAACATTCAGTACTTC. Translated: CASSPGGAENIQYF.

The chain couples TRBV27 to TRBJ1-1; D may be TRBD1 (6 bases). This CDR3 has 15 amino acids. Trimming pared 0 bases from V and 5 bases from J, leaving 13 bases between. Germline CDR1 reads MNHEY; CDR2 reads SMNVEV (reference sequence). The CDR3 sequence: CASSLSGEGTTEAFF. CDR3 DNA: TGTGCCAGCAGTTTATCAGGTGAAGGGACAACTGAAGCTTTCTTT.

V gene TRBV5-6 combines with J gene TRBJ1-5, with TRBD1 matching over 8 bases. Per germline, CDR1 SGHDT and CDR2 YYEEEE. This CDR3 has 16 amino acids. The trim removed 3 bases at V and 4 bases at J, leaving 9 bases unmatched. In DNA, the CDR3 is TGTGCCAGCAGCTCGGACCCCACAGGGGGGAATCAGCCCCAGCATTTT. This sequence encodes CASSSDPTGGNQPQHF.

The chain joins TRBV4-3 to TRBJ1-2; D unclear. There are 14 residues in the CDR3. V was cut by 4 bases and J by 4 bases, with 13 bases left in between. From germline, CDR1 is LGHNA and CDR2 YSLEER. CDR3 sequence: CASSPRGEGYGYTF. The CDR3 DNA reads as TGCGCCAGCAGCCCTCGGGGAGAGGGCTATGGCTACACCTTC.

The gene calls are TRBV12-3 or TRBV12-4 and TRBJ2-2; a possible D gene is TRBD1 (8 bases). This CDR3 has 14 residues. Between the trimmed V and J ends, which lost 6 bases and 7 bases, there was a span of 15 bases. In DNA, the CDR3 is TGTGCCAGCAGCCGAAACAGGGGGGGCGGGGAGCTGTTTTTT. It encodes CASSRNRGGGELFF.

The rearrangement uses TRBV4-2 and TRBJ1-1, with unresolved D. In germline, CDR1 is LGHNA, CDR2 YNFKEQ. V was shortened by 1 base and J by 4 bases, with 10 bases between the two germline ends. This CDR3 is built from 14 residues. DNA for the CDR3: TGTGCCAGCAGCCAAGGGGGAGTAACCACTGAAGCTTTCTTT. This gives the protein CASSQGGVTTEAFF.

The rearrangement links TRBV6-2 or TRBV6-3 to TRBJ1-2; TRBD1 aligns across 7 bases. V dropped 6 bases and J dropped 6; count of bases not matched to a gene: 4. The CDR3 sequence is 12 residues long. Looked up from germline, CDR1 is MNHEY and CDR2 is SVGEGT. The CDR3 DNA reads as TGTGCCAGCAGGGCACAGGGGAATGGCTACACCTTC. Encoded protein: CASRAQGNGYTF.

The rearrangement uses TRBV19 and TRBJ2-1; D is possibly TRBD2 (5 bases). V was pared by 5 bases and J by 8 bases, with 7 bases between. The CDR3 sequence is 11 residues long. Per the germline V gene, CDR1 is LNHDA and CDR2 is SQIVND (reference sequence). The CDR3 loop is CASSAGYEQFF. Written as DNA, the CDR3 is TGTGCCAGTAGTGCGGGTTATGAGCAGTTCTTC.

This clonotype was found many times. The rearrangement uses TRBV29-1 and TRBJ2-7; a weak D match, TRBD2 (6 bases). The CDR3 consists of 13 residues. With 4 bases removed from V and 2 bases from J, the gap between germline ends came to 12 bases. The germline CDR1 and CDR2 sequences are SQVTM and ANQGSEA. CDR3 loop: CSVGREPPYEQYF. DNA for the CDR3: TGCAGCGTTGGGCGGGAACCACCCTACGAGCAGTACTTC.

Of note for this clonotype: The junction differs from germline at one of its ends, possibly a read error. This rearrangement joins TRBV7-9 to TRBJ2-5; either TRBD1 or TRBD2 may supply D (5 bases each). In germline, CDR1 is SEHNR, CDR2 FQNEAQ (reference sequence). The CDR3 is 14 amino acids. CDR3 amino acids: CANSQRGRQETQYF. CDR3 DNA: TGTGCCAACAGCCAGAGGGGCAGACAAGAGACCCAGTACTTC. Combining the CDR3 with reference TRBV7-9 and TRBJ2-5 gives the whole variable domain DTGVSQNPRHKITKRGQNVTFRCDPISEHNRLYWYRQTLGQGPEFLTYFQNEAQLEKSRLLSDRFSAERPKGSFSTLEIQRTEQGDSAMYLCANSQRGRQETQYFGPGTRLLVL.

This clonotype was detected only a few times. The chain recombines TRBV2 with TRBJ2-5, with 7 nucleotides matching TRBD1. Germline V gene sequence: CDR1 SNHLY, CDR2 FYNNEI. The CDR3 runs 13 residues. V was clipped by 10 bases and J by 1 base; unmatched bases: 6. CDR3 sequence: CANRQGRQETQYF. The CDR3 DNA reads TGTGCCAACAGACAGGGACGCCAAGAGACCCAGTACTTC.

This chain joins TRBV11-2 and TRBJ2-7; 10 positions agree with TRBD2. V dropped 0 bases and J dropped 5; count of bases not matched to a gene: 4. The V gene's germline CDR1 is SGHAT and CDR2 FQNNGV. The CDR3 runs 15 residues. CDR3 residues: CASSLDSGGEDEQYF. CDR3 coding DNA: TGTGCCAGCAGCTTAGACAGCGGGGGGGAGGACGAGCAGTACTTC.

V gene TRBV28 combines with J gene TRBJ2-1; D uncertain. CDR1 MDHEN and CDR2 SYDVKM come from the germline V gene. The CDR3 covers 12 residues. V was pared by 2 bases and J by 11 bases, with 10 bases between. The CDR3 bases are TGTGCCAGCAGTTTAGACGCACACAAGCAGTTCTTC. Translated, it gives CASSLDAHKQFF.

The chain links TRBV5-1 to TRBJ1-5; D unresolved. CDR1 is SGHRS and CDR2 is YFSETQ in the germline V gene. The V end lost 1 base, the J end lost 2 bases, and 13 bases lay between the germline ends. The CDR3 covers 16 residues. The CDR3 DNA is TGCGCCAGCAGCTTGAACCCCAGGATGGGCAATCAGCCCCAGCATTTT. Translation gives CASSLNPRMGNQPQHF.

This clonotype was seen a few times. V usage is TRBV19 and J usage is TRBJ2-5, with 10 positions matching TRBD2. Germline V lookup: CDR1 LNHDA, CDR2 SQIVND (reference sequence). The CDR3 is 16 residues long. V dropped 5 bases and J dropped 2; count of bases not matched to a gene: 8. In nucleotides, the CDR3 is TGTGCCAGTAGTGCTCAATGGACTAGCGGACAAGAGACCCAGTACTTC. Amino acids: CASSAQWTSGQETQYF.

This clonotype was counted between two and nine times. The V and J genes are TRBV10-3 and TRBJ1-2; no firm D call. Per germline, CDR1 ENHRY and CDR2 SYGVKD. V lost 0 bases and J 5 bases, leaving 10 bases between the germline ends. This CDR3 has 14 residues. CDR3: CAISESVWRYGYTF. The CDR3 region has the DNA TGTGCCATCAGTGAGTCTGTTTGGAGATATGGCTACACCTTC.

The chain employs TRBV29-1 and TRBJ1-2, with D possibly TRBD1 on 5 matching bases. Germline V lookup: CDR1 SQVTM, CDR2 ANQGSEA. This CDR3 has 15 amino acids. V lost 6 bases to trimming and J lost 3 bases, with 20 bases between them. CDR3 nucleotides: TGCAGCGTGATTGGAGAGGGGACGAATTACTATGGCTACACCTTC. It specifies CSVIGEGTNYYGYTF.

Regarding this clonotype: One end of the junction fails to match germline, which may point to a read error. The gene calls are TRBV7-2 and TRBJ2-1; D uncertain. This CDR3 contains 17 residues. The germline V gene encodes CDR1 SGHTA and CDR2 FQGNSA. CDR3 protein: CASSLGSRRVSYNERFF. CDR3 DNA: TGTGCCAGCAGCTTAGGCAGCCGAAGGGTGTCGTACAATGAGCGGTTCTTC.

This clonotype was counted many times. CDR3 nucleotides: TGTGCCAGCAGCGAGACAGGGGGGGATAACTATGGCTACACCTTC. Translated: CASSETGGDNYGYTF. The chain uses TRBV7-3 and TRBJ1-2; 9 nucleotides align to TRBD1. The J segment lost 1 base and the V segment lost 5 bases, leaving 5 bases of the junction unmatched. CDR3 length: 15 amino acids. From germline, CDR1 is SGHTA and CDR2 FQGTGA.

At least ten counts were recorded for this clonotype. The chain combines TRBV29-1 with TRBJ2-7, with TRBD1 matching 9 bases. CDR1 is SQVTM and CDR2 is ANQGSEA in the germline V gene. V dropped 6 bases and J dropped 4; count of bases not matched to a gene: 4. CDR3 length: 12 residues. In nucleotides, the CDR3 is TGCAGCGTAGGACAGGGGATTTACGAGCAGTACTTC. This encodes CSVGQGIYEQYF.

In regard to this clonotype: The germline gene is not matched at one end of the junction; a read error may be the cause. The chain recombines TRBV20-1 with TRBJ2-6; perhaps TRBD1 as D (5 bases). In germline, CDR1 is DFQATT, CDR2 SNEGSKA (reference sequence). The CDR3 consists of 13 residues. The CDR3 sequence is CSAVMAGANVRTF. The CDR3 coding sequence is TGCAGTGCTGTTATGGCTGGGGCCAACGTCCGGACTTTC.

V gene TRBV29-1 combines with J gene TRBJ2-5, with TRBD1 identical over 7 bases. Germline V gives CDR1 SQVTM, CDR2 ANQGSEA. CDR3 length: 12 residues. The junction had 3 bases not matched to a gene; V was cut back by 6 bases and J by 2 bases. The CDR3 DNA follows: TGCAGCGTCGTGACAGGGCAAGAGACCCAGTACTTC. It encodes CSVVTGQETQYF.